This T cell receptor beta chain was recorded in a study of shared clonotypes between healthy human individuals. For the study at large: Three CD4 naive, three CD4 memory, two CD8 naive and one CD8 memory plate were used per donor.

Naive-designated CD8 cells lacked CD45RO, were positively enriched for CCR7, and omitted terminally differentiated effector memory CD45RA+ cells. At a deep level, the assay was run. Method: immunoSEQ multiplex PCR; TCRdb's copy keeps in-frame clones and lacks some. The sample yields over 2 million clones, over 85% seen once. The clonotype comes from a young man in good health. Sequenced material: naive CD8+ T cells sorted from blood.

The CDR3: CASSQVSGGFGNEQFF. The CDR3 nucleotides are TGCGCCAGCAGCCAAGTGTCAGGGGGCTTTGGCAATGAGCAGTTCTTC. This rearrangement joins TRBV4-1 to TRBJ2-1; 8 bases are a match to TRBD1. Germline CDR1 reads MGHRA; CDR2 reads YSYEKL. V was clipped by 1 base and J by 6 bases; unmatched bases: 8. There are 16 residues in the CDR3.